The 3 T cell receptor beta chains in this list originate from one sample, sequenced in a study of T-cell reconstitution after alpha-beta-depleted transplantation in children. Findings and limits, study-wide: Counts and diversity of T cells one year after transplant came mostly from newly produced T cells.

Preparation of the TCRbeta library was carried out with unique molecular identifiers. TCRdb reprocessed the PCR reads via MiXCR and lists one record per CDR3 protein. The sample has around 270,000 distinct CDR3 sequences, roughly 7.8% seen once. No antigen has been identified for these receptors. The sequences come from peripheral blood, collected 360 days after TCRalphabeta/CD19-depleted stem cell transplant. These receptors were taken from a female patient aged 2-9 years who had a stem cell transplant for Fanconi anemia, so the T cells may come from the graft donor.

The table lists this clonotype with many counts. The chain is built from TRBV29-1 and TRBJ2-2; D is unresolved. This CDR3 is 13 amino acids long. Germline lookup yields CDR1 SQVTM and CDR2 ANQGSEA. Trimming took 4 bases from V and 5 from J, leaving 11 bases between them. CDR3 protein: CSVVRTSTGELFF. In nucleotides, the CDR3 is TGCAGCGTTGTTAGGACGTCGACCGGGGAGCTGTTTTTT.

This clonotype was seen once. The V call is TRBV7-9, the J call TRBJ2-5; 10 nucleotides align to TRBD2. Germline V gene data show CDR1 as SEHNR and CDR2 as FQNEAQ (reference sequence). With V trimmed by 2 bases and J by 4 bases, 4 bases remained unmatched. The CDR3 is 15 residues long. This CDR3 is CASSLTSGVGETQYF. The CDR3 region has the DNA TGTGCCAGCAGCTTAACTAGCGGGGTTGGAGAGACCCAGTACTTC.

This clonotype occurred many times. The V and J genes are TRBV7-2 and TRBJ2-7; no clear D gene. There are 13 residues in the CDR3. Germline V gives CDR1 SGHTA, CDR2 FQGNSA. V was trimmed by 5 bases and J by 6 bases, leaving 14 bases between them. The CDR3 loop reads CASSGIELGEQYF. CDR3 coding DNA: TGTGCCAGCAGCGGGATAGAGTTGGGCGAGCAGTACTTC.